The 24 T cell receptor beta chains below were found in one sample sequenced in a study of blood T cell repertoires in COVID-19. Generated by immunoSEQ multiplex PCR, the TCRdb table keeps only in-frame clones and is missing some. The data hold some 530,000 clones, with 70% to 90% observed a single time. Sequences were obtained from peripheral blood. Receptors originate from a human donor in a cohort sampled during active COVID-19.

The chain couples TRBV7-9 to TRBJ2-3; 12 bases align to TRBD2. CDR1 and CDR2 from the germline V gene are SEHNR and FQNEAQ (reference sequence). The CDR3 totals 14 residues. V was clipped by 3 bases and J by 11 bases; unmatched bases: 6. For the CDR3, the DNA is TGTGCCAGCAGCTTTGGGCTAGCGGGAGGGGAGCAGTATTTT. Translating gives CASSFGLAGGEQYF.

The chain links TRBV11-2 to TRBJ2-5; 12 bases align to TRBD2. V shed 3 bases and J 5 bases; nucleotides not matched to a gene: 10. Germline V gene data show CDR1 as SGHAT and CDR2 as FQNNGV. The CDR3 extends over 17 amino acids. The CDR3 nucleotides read TGTGCCAGCAGCTTCCTAGCGGGAGGGCCAGGTTCGGAGACCCAGTACTTC. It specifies CASSFLAGGPGSETQYF.

For the CDR3, the DNA is TGTGCCAGCAGCGAGCGGGAGGCCTACGAGCAGTACTTC. Translation gives CASSEREAYEQYF. The gene calls are TRBV4-2 and TRBJ2-7; 9 bases are shared with TRBD2. This CDR3 comprises 13 residues. The germline gives CDR1 LGHNA, CDR2 YNFKEQ. Germline trimming cut 5 bases from V and 2 bases from J; bases unmatched to any gene: 1.

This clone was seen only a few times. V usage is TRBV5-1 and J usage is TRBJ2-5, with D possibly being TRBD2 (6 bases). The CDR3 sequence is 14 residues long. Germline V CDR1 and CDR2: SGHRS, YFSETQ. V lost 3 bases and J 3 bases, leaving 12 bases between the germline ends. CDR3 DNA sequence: TGCGCCAGCAGCTCTAACCAGCGGGAAGAGACCCAGTACTTC. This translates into CASSSNQREETQYF. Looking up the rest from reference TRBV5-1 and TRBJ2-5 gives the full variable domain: KAGVTQTPRYLIKTRGQQVTLSCSPISGHRSVSWYQQTPGQGLQFLFEYFSETQRNKGNFPGRFSGRQFSNSRSEMNVSTLELGDSALYLCASSSNQREETQYFGPGTRLLVL.

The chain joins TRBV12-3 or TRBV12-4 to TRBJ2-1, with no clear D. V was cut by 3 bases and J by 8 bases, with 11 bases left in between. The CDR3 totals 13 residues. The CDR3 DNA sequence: TGTGCCAGCAGTTTGGGTTGGAGCGATGAGCAGTTCTTC. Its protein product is CASSLGWSDEQFF.

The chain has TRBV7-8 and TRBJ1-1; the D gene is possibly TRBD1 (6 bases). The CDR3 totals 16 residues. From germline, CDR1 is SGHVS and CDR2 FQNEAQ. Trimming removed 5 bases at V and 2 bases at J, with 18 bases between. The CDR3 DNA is TGTGCCAGCAGCCACCGCGCAGGGGAACCCAACACTGAAGCTTTCTTT. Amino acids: CASSHRAGEPNTEAFF.

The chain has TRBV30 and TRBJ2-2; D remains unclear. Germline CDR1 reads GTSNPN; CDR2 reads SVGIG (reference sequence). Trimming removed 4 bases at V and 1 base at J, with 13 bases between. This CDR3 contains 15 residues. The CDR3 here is CAWTLTPGNTGELFF. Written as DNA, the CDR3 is TGTGCCTGGACCCTCACCCCCGGGAACACCGGGGAGCTGTTTTTT.

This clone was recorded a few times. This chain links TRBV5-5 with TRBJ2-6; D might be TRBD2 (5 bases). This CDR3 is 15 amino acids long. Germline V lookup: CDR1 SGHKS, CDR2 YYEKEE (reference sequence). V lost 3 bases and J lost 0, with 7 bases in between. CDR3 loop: CASSWTDSGANVLTF. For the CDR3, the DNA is TGTGCCAGCAGCTGGACTGACTCTGGGGCCAACGTCCTGACTTTC.

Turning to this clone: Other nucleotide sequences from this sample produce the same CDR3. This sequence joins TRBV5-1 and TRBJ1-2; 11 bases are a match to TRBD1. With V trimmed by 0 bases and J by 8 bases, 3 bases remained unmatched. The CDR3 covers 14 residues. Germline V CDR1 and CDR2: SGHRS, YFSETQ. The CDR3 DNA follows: TGCGCCAGCAGCTTGGGGACAGGGGGCAACGGCTACACCTTC. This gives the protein CASSLGTGGNGYTF.

CDR3 in amino acids: CASSLRGASGIIEQFF. The DNA of the CDR3 is TGTGCCAGCAGCCTACGGGGGGCTAGCGGGATTATTGAGCAGTTCTTC. The V call is TRBV11-2, the J call TRBJ2-1; 9 bases map to TRBD2. V was clipped by 5 bases and J by 9 bases; unmatched bases: 14. There are 16 residues in the CDR3. The V gene's germline CDR1 is SGHAT and CDR2 FQNNGV.

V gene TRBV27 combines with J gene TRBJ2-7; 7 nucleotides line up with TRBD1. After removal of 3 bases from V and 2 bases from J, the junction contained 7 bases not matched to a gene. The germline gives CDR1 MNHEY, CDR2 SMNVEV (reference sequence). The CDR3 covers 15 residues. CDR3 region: CASSFRTGPPYEQYF. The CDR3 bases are TGTGCCAGCAGTTTCAGGACAGGTCCACCCTACGAGCAGTACTTC.

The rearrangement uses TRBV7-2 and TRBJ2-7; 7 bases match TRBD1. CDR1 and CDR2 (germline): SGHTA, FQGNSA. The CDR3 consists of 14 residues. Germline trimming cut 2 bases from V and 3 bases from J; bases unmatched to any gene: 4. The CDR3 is CASSLSGQNYEQYF. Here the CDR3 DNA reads TGTGCCAGCAGCTTATCGGGACAGAACTACGAGCAGTACTTC. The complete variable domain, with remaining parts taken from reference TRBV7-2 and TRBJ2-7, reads GAGVSQSPSNKVTEKGKDVELRCDPISGHTALYWYRQSLGQGLEFLIYFQGNSAPDKSGLPSDRFSAERTGGSVSTLTIQRTQQEDSAVYLCASSLSGQNYEQYFGPGTRLTVT.

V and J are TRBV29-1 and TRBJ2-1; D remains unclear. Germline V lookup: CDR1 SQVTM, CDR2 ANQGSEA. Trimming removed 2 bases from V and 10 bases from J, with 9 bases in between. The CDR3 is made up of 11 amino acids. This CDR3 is CSVEWATEQFF. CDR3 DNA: TGCAGCGTTGAATGGGCTACCGAGCAGTTCTTC.

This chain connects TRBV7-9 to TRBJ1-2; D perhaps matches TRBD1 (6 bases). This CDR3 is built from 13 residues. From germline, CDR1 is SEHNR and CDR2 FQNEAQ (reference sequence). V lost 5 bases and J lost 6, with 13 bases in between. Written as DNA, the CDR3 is TGTGCCAGCAGCAAACAGGGCTACGATGGCTACACCTTC. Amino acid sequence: CASSKQGYDGYTF.

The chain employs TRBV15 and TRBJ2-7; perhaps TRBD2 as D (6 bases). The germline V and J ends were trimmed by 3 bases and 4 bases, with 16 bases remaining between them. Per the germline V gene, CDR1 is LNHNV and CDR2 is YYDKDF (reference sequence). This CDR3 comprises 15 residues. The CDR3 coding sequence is TGTGCCACCAGCAGGGGGGGTCAGGGAGTTTACGAGCAGTACTTC. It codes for CATSRGGQGVYEQYF.

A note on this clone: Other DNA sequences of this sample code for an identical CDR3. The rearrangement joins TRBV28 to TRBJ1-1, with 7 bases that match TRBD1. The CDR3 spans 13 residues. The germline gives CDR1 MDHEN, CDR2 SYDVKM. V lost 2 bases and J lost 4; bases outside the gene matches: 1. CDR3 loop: CASSLQGGTEAFF. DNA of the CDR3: TGTGCCAGCAGTTTACAGGGGGGCACTGAAGCTTTCTTT.

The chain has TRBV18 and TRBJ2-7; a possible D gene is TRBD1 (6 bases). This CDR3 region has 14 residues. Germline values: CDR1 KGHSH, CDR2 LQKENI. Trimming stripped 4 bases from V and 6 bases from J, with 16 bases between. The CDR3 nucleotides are TGTGCCAGCTCACGCATTACAGGGTTGGGCGAGCAGTACTTC. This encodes CASSRITGLGEQYF. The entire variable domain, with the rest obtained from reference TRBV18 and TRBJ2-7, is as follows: NAGVMQNPRHLVRRRGQEARLRCSPMKGHSHVYWYRQLPEEGLKFMVYLQKENIIDESGMPKERFSAEFPKEGPSILRIQQVVRGDSAAYFCASSRITGLGEQYFGPGTRLTVT.

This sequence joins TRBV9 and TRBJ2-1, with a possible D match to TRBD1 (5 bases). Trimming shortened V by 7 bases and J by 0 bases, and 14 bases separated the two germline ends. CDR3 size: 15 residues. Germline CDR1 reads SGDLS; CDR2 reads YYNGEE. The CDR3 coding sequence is TGTGCCAGCTCCGAGACAGCTAACTCCTACAATGAGCAGTTCTTC. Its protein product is CASSETANSYNEQFF. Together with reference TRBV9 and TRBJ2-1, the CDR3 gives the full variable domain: DSGVTQTPKHLITATGQRVTLRCSPRSGDLSVYWYQQSLDQGLQFLIQYYNGEERAKGNILERFSAQQFPDLHSELNLSSLELGDSALYFCASSETANSYNEQFFGPGTRLTVL.

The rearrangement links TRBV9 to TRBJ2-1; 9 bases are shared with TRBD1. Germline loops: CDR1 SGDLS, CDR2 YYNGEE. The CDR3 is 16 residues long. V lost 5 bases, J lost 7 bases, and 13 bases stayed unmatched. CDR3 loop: CASSEAGDRVLNEQFF. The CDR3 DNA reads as TGTGCCAGCAGTGAGGCAGGGGACAGGGTCTTAAATGAGCAGTTCTTC.

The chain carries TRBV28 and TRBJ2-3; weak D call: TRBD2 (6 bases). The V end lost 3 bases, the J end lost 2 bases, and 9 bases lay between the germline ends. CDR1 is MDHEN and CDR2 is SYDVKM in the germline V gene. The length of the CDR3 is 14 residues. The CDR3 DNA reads TGTGCCAGCAGTTTGGCGGGGCTCACAGATACGCAGTATTTT. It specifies CASSLAGLTDTQYF.

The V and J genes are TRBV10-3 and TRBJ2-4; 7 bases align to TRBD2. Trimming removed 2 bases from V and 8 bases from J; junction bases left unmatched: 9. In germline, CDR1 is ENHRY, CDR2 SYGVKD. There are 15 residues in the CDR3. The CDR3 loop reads CAISEPGRAGDIQYF. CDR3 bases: TGTGCCATCAGTGAGCCAGGGAGGGCAGGTGACATTCAGTACTTC.

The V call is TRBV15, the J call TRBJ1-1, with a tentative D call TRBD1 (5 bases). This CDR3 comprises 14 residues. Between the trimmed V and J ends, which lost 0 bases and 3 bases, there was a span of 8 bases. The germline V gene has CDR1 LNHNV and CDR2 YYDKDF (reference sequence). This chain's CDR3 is CATSREGGYTEAFF. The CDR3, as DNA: TGTGCCACCAGCAGAGAGGGGGGTTACACTGAAGCTTTCTTT.

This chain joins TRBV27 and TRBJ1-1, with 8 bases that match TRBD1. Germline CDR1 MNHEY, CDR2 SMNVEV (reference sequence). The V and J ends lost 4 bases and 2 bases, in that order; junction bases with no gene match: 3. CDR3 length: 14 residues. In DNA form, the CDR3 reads TGTGCCAGCAGTTGGGACAGGACCAACACTGAAGCTTTCTTT. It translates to CASSWDRTNTEAFF.

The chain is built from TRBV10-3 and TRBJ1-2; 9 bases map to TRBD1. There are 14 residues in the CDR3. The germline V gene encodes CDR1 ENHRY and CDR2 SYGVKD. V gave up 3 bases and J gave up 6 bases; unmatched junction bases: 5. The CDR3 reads CAISDPTGGHGYTF. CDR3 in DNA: TGTGCCATCAGTGATCCGACAGGGGGGCATGGCTACACCTTC.